These 22 T cell receptor beta chains were all obtained from the same sample, sequenced in a study of blood T cell repertoires in COVID-19. Profiling relied on immunoSEQ multiplex PCR, and the TCRdb table lists in-frame clones only, not all of them. The repertoire holds roughly 38,000 clones, with approximately 81% as singletons. Sequencing input: peripheral blood. The receptors originated from a man between 60 and 75 years old in a cohort sampled during active COVID-19.

This chain links TRBV18 with TRBJ1-5, with D possibly matching TRBD1 (5 bases). This CDR3 region has 14 residues. Germline V CDR1 and CDR2: KGHSH, LQKENI. With 0 bases removed from V and 7 bases from J, the gap between germline ends came to 10 bases. This CDR3 reads CASSPPGAGQPQHF. CDR3 nucleotides: TGTGCCAGCTCACCACCAGGGGCAGGCCAGCCCCAGCATTTT. Looking up the rest from reference TRBV18 and TRBJ1-5 gives the full variable domain: NAGVMQNPRHLVRRRGQEARLRCSPMKGHSHVYWYRQLPEEGLKFMVYLQKENIIDESGMPKERFSAEFPKEGPSILRIQQVVRGDSAAYFCASSPPGAGQPQHFGDGTRLSIL.

The rearrangement joins TRBV18 to TRBJ2-7; 8 bases agree with TRBD1. V lost 0 bases, J lost 6 bases, and 4 bases stayed unmatched. CDR1 KGHSH and CDR2 LQKENI come from the germline V gene. This CDR3 contains 14 residues. The CDR3 nucleotides are TGTGCCAGCTCACCACCGGGACAGGTTTTCGAGCAGTACTTC. This translates into CASSPPGQVFEQYF.

The V and J genes are TRBV7-8 and TRBJ2-1; TRBD1 agrees at 10 bases. The CDR3 loop spans 17 amino acids. The V segment lost 1 base and the J segment 4 bases; nucleotides outside the gene matches: 7. Germline CDR1 reads SGHVS; CDR2 reads FQNEAQ. The CDR3 is CASSLDERQGAYNEQFF. DNA of the CDR3: TGTGCCAGCAGCTTAGATGAGAGACAGGGGGCGTACAATGAGCAGTTCTTC.

This clone occurred once. The rearrangement uses TRBV21-1 and TRBJ2-7; the table names TRBD1, a call not compared with the DNA. TRBV21-1 counts as a pseudogene. The CDR3 has 14 amino acids. The CDR3 bases are TGTGCCAGCAGCCGGGACAGGGGTCCCTACGAGCAGTACTTC. It is translated as CASSRDRGPYEQYF.

The chain is built from TRBV29-1 and TRBJ2-4; D ambiguous. CDR3 size: 11 residues. The germline CDR1 and CDR2 sequences are SQVTM and ANQGSEA. V was shortened by 2 bases and J by 7 bases, with 6 bases between the two germline ends. The CDR3: CSVEQANIQYF. CDR3 coding DNA: TGCAGCGTTGAACAGGCTAACATTCAGTACTTC. The variable domain in full, completed from reference TRBV29-1 and TRBJ2-4, reads SAVISQKPSRDICQRGTSLTIQCQVDSQVTMMFWYRQQPGQSLTLIATANQGSEATYESGFVIDKFPISRPNLTFSTLTVSNMSPEDSSIYLCSVEQANIQYFGAGTRLSVL.

The chain is built from TRBV27 and TRBJ2-1; TRBD2 matches 10 bases. V lost 5 bases, J lost 6 bases, and 10 bases stayed unmatched. Germline V gives CDR1 MNHEY, CDR2 SMNVEV (reference sequence). The CDR3 extends over 16 amino acids. CDR3 in amino acids: CASSPLSGRAPNEQFF. CDR3 nucleotides: TGTGCCAGCAGTCCCCTGAGCGGGAGGGCCCCCAATGAGCAGTTCTTC.

This chain connects TRBV7-9 to TRBJ1-1; 8 bases line up with TRBD1. CDR3 length: 14 residues. V gave up 5 bases and J gave up 2 bases; unmatched junction bases: 4. Germline V gene sequence: CDR1 SEHNR, CDR2 FQNEAQ (reference sequence). CDR3 sequence reads: CASSRTGPNTEAFF. The CDR3 DNA is TGTGCCAGCAGCCGGACAGGGCCAAACACTGAAGCTTTCTTT.

This clone was seen a few times. The chain links TRBV30 to TRBJ2-4; the match to TRBD1 covers 9 bases. CDR3 length: 12 amino acids. Trimming removed 5 bases from V and 6 bases from J; junction bases left unmatched: 2. Germline V gives CDR1 GTSNPN, CDR2 SVGIG (reference sequence). CDR3 nucleotide sequence: TGTGCCTGGTCACAGGGGGCAAACATTCAGTACTTC. This translates into CAWSQGANIQYF.

The chain uses TRBV5-1 and TRBJ1-6; the match to TRBD1 covers 10 bases. This CDR3 contains 13 residues. The trim removed 4 bases at V and 9 bases at J, leaving 1 base unmatched. Germline V lookup: CDR1 SGHRS, CDR2 YFSETQ. The CDR3 spells CASSRQGASPLHF. The CDR3 DNA sequence: TGCGCCAGCAGCCGACAGGGGGCTTCACCCCTCCACTTT.

This clone was observed a handful of times. CDR3 amino acids: CASRDFYTGELFF. CDR3 in DNA: TGTGCCAGCAGGGACTTTTACACCGGGGAGCTGTTTTTT. The gene calls are TRBV3-1 (or the pseudogene TRBV3-2) and TRBJ2-2; possibly TRBD2 for D (5 bases). V gave up 6 bases and J gave up 3 bases, with 8 bases separating them. The CDR3 consists of 13 residues. Germline V gene sequence: CDR1 LGHDT, CDR2 YNNKEL (reference sequence).

The chain recombines TRBV18 with TRBJ1-2; 12 bases match TRBD1. This CDR3 has 18 amino acids. V was clipped by 4 bases and J by 4 bases; unmatched bases: 13. Looked up from germline, CDR1 is KGHSH and CDR2 is LQKENI. The CDR3 sequence is CASSLRPPGQGAGYGYTF. CDR3 bases: TGTGCCAGCTCACTCAGACCCCCGGGACAGGGGGCGGGCTATGGCTACACCTTC.

The gene calls are TRBV5-1 and TRBJ1-1; D is possibly TRBD1 (5 bases). The ends were cut back, 3 bases at V and 2 bases at J, with 14 bases in the middle. This CDR3 is built from 15 residues. CDR1 and CDR2 (germline): SGHRS, YFSETQ. CDR3 coding DNA: TGCGCCAGCAGCTCGGACCTCAGGGTTAACACTGAAGCTTTCTTT. Its translation: CASSSDLRVNTEAFF.

The rearrangement links TRBV27 to TRBJ2-1; the D gene is possibly TRBD2 (5 bases). CDR1 is MNHEY and CDR2 is SMNVEV in the germline V gene (reference sequence). The V end lost 5 bases, the J end lost 5 bases, and 16 bases lay between the germline ends. The CDR3 runs to 15 residues. CDR3 bases: TGTGCCAGCAGTGTCGCGAGGGCCCGTCACAATGAGCAGTTCTTC. This codes for CASSVARARHNEQFF.

A single count supports this clone. The V gene is TRBV5-1, the J gene TRBJ2-3; 7 nucleotides line up with TRBD1. V lost 4 bases to trimming and J lost 0 bases; unmatched junction nucleotides: 5. The length of the CDR3 is 15 residues. Germline CDR1 and CDR2: SGHRS and YFSETQ. CDR3 nucleotide sequence: TGCGCCAGCAGCCGGGACAGCCGGAGCACAGATACGCAGTATTTT. Translation: CASSRDSRSTDTQYF.

The chain carries TRBV7-2 and TRBJ2-7; a possible D gene is TRBD1 (6 bases). The V end lost 4 bases, the J end lost 0 bases, and 13 bases lay between the germline ends. This CDR3 is 15 amino acids long. Germline V gives CDR1 SGHTA, CDR2 FQGNSA. The CDR3 is CASSSSGAGSYEQYF. The CDR3 DNA reads TGTGCCAGCAGCTCCTCAGGGGCGGGCTCCTACGAGCAGTACTTC.

The chain joins TRBV27 to TRBJ1-5, with 7 bases that match TRBD1. Germline CDR1 and CDR2: MNHEY and SMNVEV (reference sequence). V lost 5 bases, J lost 5 bases, and 9 bases stayed unmatched. This CDR3 contains 15 residues. CDR3 coding DNA: TGTGCCAGCAGTAGAGACAGGGCTTACCATCAGCCCCAGCATTTT. Translating gives CASSRDRAYHQPQHF.

This clone has just a few counts. CDR3 DNA: TGTGCCAGCAGCTTAGAAGGACAGGGATCAAGTGGCTACACCTTC. This translates into CASSLEGQGSSGYTF. The chain joins TRBV7-6 to TRBJ1-2; 8 nucleotides match TRBD1. V shed 1 base and J 7 bases; nucleotides not matched to a gene: 8. The germline V gene encodes CDR1 SGHVS and CDR2 FNYEAQ. The CDR3 totals 15 residues.

In its sample, this clone was seen a few times. The chain links TRBV4-3 to TRBJ1-4; D unclear. The CDR3 runs 15 residues. Trimming removed 4 bases at V and 0 bases at J, with 9 bases between. Germline-derived CDR1 and CDR2 are LGHNA and YSLEER. CDR3: CASSPTGTTNEKLFF. DNA for the CDR3: TGCGCCAGCAGCCCGACCGGGACAACTAATGAAAAACTGTTTTTT.

This clone showed up just once. The rearrangement links TRBV19 to TRBJ1-2; the D gene is possibly TRBD1 (6 bases). Germline CDR1 LNHDA, CDR2 SQIVND (reference sequence). Trimming shortened V by 7 bases and J by 5 bases, and 8 bases separated the two germline ends. This CDR3 has 11 amino acids. The CDR3 reads CASTDRYGYTF. The CDR3 nucleotides are TGTGCCAGTACGGACAGATATGGCTACACCTTC.

The rearrangement uses TRBV12-5 and TRBJ1-1, with D unresolved. Germline loops: CDR1 LGHNT, CDR2 FRNRAP. The CDR3 runs 15 residues. Between the trimmed V and J ends, which lost 6 bases and 0 bases, there was a span of 14 bases. The CDR3 DNA reads as TGTGCTAGTGGCCCCGGGTTTTATTTGAACACTGAAGCTTTCTTT. Translated: CASGPGFYLNTEAFF.

The chain recombines TRBV12-3 or TRBV12-4 with TRBJ1-1; 7 nucleotides match TRBD1. The CDR3 has 13 residues. V was clipped by 2 bases and J by 4 bases; unmatched bases: 1. CDR3: CASSLSGGTEAFF. CDR3 DNA: TGTGCCAGCAGTTTATCAGGGGGCACTGAAGCTTTCTTT.

The V and J genes are TRBV27 and TRBJ1-5, with unresolved D. Germline-derived CDR1 and CDR2 are MNHEY and SMNVEV (reference sequence). V dropped 4 bases and J dropped 0 bases, with 10 bases sitting between them. The CDR3 consists of 15 residues. This CDR3 is CASSSRHLSNQPQHF. The CDR3 bases are TGTGCCAGCAGTTCCAGACACCTTAGCAATCAGCCCCAGCATTTT.